Listed here is a single TCR beta chain. Its antigen is still unknown. This sample is drawn from a study of T cell responses to AZD1222 COVID-19 vaccine. Study outcomes and limitations: Spike-wide coverage was observed for vaccine-associated CD4 TCRs, with dominant responses at 160-218 and 743-854. Two AZD1222 doses significantly raised spike-specific TCR breadth and depth over controls. Among the donors, most were white British and more were female, and clonal diversity was possibly underestimated. Only a handful of AZD1222 recipients tested seropositive at baseline.

Some clones are missing from TCRdb's copy, which holds only in-frame ones; the method was immunoSEQ multiplex PCR. The sample holds approximately 140,000 clones; around 90% are singletons and the top ten take about 3%. In germline, CDR1 is ENHRY, CDR2 SYGVKD. V was cut by 3 bases and J by 0 bases, with 9 bases left in between. The CDR3 contains 15 residues. The sequence was obtained from an adult in good health. The source material was peripheral blood, sampled on day 0 of MenACWY control vaccination. The gene calls are TRBV10-3 and TRBJ2-1; D gene unclear. In nucleotides, the CDR3 is TGTGCCATCAGTGACGGCTCTAGCTCCTACAATGAGCAGTTCTTC. The encoded protein is CAISDGSSSYNEQFF.